These 6 T cell receptor beta chains originate from one sample sequenced in a study of vaccination effects on CD4 cells after COVID-19. Which antigens these TCRs recognize remains unknown. TCRdb's copy holds only in-frame clones and misses some; the assay was immunoSEQ multiplex PCR. The data contain about 45,000 clones, roughly 75% of them singletons. Expansion of antigen-specific CD4+ T cells with viral peptide pools was carried out by the ViraFEST assay before sequencing. Upon completion of roughly ten days in culture, CD4+ T cells were isolated. SARS-CoV-2 infection was confirmed by PCR in the person between March and December 2020. Sequences were derived from CD4+ T cells from PBMCs cultured with a peptide pool, sampled before COVID-19 vaccination. These receptors were collected from a human donor who had a prior SARS-CoV-2 infection.

CDR3 nucleotides: TGTGCCAGCAGCATTGGACAGGGGCATAATTCACCCCTCCACTTT. Amino acids: CASSIGQGHNSPLHF. The chain is built from TRBV5-4 and TRBJ1-6; 9 positions agree with TRBD1. CDR3 length: 15 residues. CDR1 is SGHNT and CDR2 is YYREEE in the germline V gene (reference sequence). V dropped 4 bases and J dropped 5; count of bases not matched to a gene: 4.

The chain links TRBV9 to TRBJ2-2; possible D gene TRBD2, 5 bases. The CDR3 sequence is 13 residues long. The V end lost 7 bases, the J end lost 0 bases, and 7 bases lay between the germline ends. Germline values: CDR1 SGDLS, CDR2 YYNGEE. This CDR3 is CASSGANTGELFF. The CDR3 DNA reads as TGTGCCAGCTCCGGGGCGAACACCGGGGAGCTGTTTTTT.

The rearrangement links TRBV11-3 to TRBJ2-3; D gene unclear. Per germline, CDR1 SGHNT and CDR2 YENEEA. The CDR3 runs 13 residues. V was shortened by 3 bases and J by 6 bases, with 10 bases between the two germline ends. CDR3 bases: TGTGCCAGCAGCTTGCAGACCTGGGATACGCAGTATTTT. This translates into CASSLQTWDTQYF.

The V gene is TRBV7-9, the J gene TRBJ2-3; D gene uncertain. The CDR3 runs 13 residues. The V and J ends lost 1 base and 5 bases respectively, with 7 bases between them. The germline CDR1 and CDR2 sequences are SEHNR and FQNEAQ (reference sequence). The CDR3 sequence is CASSLVGGDTQYF. CDR3 bases: TGTGCCAGCAGCTTAGTTGGCGGAGATACGCAGTATTTT.

In this sample, this clone turned up a few times. The chain combines TRBV19 with TRBJ1-2; D is uncertain. CDR1 and CDR2 (germline): LNHDA, SQIVND (reference sequence). This CDR3 region has 14 residues. Trimming stripped 6 bases from V and 4 bases from J, with 15 bases between. As DNA, the CDR3 is TGTGCCAGTAGGCGCCGGCGTCTTAGCTATGGCTACACCTTC. Protein: CASRRRRLSYGYTF.

This rearrangement joins TRBV28 to TRBJ2-3; 10 nucleotides match TRBD2. With 6 bases clipped from V and 0 bases from J, the junction kept 12 bases outside the gene matches. Germline values: CDR1 MDHEN, CDR2 SYDVKM. There are 18 residues in the CDR3. The chain's CDR3 is CASRPIAGGPNSTDTQYF. The CDR3 nucleotides read TGTGCCAGCAGACCTATAGCGGGGGGACCTAATAGCACAGATACGCAGTATTTT.